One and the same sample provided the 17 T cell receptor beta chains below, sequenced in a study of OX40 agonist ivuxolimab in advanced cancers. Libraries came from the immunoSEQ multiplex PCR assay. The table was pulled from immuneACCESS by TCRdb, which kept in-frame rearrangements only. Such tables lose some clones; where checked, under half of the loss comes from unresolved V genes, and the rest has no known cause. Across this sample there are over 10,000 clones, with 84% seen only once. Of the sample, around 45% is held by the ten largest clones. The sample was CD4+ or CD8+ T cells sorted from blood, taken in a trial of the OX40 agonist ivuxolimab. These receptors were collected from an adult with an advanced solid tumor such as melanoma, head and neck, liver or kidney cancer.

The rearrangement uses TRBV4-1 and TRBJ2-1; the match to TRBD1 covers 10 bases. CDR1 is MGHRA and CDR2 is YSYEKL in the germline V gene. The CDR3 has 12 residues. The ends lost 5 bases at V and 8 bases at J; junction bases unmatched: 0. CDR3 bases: TGCGCCAGCAGCGGGACAGGGGATGAGCAGTTCTTC. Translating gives CASSGTGDEQFF.

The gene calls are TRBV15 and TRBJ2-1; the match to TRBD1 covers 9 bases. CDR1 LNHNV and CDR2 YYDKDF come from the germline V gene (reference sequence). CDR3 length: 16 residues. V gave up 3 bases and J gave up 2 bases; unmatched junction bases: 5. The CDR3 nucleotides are TGTGCCACCAGCAGGAAGGACAGGGGCACCTACAATGAGCAGTTCTTC. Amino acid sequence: CATSRKDRGTYNEQFF. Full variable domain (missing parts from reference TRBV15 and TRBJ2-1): DAMVIQNPRYQVTQFGKPVTLSCSQTLNHNVMYWYQQKSSQAPKLLFHYYDKDFNNEADTPDNFQSRRPNTSFCFLDIRSPGLGDTAMYLCATSRKDRGTYNEQFFGPGTRLTVL.

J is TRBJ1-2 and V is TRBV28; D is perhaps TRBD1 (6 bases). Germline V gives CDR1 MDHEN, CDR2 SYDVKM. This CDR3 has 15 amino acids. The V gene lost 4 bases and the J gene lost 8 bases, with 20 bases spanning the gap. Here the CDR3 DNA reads TGTGCCAGCAGTTCCCCCTCACAGGGAATAGGAGGCTACACCTTC. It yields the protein CASSSPSQGIGGYTF.

CDR3 amino acids: CASTSGYEQYF. In DNA, the CDR3 is TGTGCCAGCACCTCAGGATACGAGCAGTACTTC. The gene calls are TRBV6-5 and TRBJ2-7; no firm D call. Trimming took off 7 bases at V and 4 bases at J, with 8 bases between the two ends. Germline CDR1 reads MNHEY; CDR2 reads SVGAGI. The CDR3 loop spans 11 amino acids.

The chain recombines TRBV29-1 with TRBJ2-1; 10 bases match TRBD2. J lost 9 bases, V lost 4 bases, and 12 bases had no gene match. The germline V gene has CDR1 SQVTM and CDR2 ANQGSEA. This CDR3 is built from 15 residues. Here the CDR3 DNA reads TGCAGCGTTGTTTTTCTAGCGGGAGAAAGTGGTGAGCAGTTCTTC. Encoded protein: CSVVFLAGESGEQFF.

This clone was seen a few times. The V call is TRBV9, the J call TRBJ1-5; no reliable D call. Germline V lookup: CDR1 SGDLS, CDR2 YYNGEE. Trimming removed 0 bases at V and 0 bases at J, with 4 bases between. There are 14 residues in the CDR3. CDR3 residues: CASSVGHSNQPQHF. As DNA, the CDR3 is TGTGCCAGCAGCGTAGGACATAGCAATCAGCCCCAGCATTTT.

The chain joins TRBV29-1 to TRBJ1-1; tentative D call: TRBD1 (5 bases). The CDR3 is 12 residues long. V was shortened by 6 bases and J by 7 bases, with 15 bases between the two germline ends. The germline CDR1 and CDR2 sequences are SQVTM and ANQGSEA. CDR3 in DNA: TGCAGCGTCTGGGACGTCAAAGGTGAAGCTTTCTTT. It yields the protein CSVWDVKGEAFF. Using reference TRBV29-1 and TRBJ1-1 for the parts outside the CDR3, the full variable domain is SAVISQKPSRDICQRGTSLTIQCQVDSQVTMMFWYRQQPGQSLTLIATANQGSEATYESGFVIDKFPISRPNLTFSTLTVSNMSPEDSSIYLCSVWDVKGEAFFGQGTRLTVV.

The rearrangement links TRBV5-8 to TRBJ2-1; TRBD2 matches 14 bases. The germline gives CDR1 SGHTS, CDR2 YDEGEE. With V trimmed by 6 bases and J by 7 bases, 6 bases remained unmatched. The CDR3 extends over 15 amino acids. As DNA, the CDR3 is TGTGCCAGCAACCTAGGACTAGCGGGAGGAAATGAGCAGTTCTTC. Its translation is CASNLGLAGGNEQFF.

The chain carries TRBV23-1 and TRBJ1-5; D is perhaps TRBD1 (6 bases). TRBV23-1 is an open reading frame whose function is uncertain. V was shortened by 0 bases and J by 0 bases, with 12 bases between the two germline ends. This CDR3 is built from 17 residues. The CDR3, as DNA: TGCGCCAGCAGTCAATCGCCCAGGGGTTATAGCAATCAGCCCCAGCATTTT. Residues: CASSQSPRGYSNQPQHF.

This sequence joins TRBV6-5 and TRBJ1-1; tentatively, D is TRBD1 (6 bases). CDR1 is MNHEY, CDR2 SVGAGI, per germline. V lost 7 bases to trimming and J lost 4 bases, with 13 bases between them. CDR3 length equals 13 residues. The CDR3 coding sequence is TGTGCCAGCACCACCAGGGGAGCCACTGAAGCTTTCTTT. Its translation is CASTTRGATEAFF.

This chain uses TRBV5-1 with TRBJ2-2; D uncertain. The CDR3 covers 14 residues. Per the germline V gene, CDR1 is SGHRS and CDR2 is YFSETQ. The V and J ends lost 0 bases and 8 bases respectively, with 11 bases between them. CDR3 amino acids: CASSLEGLSGELFF. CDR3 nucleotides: TGCGCCAGCAGCTTGGAGGGTCTTTCAGGGGAGCTGTTTTTT.

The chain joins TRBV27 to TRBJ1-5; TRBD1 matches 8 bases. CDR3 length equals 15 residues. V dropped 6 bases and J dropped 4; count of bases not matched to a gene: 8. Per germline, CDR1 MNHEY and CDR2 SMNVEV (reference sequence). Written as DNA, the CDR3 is TGTGCCAGCAGCCTCGACAGGGGAGCAAATCAGCCCCAGCATTTT. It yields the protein CASSLDRGANQPQHF.

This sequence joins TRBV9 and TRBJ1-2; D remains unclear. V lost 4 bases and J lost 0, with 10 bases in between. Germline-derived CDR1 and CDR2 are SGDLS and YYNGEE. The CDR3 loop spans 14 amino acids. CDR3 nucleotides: TGTGCCAGCAGCACTGAGGAGGCTAACTATGGCTACACCTTC. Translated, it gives CASSTEEANYGYTF.

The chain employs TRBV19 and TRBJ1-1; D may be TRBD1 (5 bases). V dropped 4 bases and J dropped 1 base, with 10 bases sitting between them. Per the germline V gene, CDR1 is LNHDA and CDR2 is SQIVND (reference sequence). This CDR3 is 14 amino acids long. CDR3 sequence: CASSKTASNTEAFF. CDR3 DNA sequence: TGTGCCAGTAGTAAGACAGCTTCGAACACTGAAGCTTTCTTT.

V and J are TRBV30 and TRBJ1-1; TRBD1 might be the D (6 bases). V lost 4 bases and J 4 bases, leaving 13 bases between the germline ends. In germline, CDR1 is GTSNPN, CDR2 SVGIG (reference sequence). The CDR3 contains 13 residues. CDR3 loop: CAWNDGGATEAFF. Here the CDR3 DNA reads TGTGCCTGGAATGATGGGGGGGCCACTGAAGCTTTCTTT.

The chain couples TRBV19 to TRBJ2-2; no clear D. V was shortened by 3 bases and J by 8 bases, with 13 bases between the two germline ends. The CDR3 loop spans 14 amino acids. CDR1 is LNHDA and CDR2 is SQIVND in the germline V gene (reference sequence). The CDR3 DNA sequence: TGTGCCAGTAGTATGTTGGGGTTAAGGGGGGAGCTGTTTTTT. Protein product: CASSMLGLRGELFF.

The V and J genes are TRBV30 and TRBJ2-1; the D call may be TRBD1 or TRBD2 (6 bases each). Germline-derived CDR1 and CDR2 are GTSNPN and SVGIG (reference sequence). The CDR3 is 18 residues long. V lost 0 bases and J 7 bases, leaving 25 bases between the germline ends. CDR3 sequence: CAWSVGTYISGGLNEQFF. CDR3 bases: TGTGCCTGGAGTGTAGGGACATACATTTCAGGAGGGTTAAATGAGCAGTTCTTC. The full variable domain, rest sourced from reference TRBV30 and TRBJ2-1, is SQTIHQWPATLVQPVGSPLSLECTVEGTSNPNLYWYRQAAGRGLQLLFYSVGIGQISSEVPQNLSASRPQDRQFILSSKKLLLSDSGFYLCAWSVGTYISGGLNEQFFGPGTRLTVL.